This T cell receptor beta chain was identified in a study of blood T cell repertoires in COVID-19. As for the study in general: Nucleic acid was either cDNA or gDNA, and it came from T cells, B-cell-depleted T cells, or PBMCs.

Here immunoSEQ multiplex PCR was the method, and the copy in TCRdb shows in-frame clones only, minus some. The table lists a few hundred thousand clones, roughly 85% of them singletons, with roughly 6.3% in the top ten. As regards this clone: At one boundary the junction diverges from the germline segment, which might be a read error.

This study enrolled people aged about 18 to 100 from approximately 24 US geographic areas. This CDR3 comprises 14 residues. Germline V CDR1 and CDR2: SSHAT, FNYEAQ (reference sequence). The sample consisted of PBMCs or T cells enriched from blood (not recorded which). The receptor comes from a woman between 35 and 50 years old who had recovered from COVID-19. V usage is TRBV7-7 and J usage is TRBJ2-2; a weak D match, TRBD2 (5 bases). CDR3: CASSLDWVTGELFF. The DNA for the CDR3 is TGTGCTAGCAGCTTGGACTGGGTCACCGGGGAGCTGTTTTTT.